The source of this TCR beta chain is a study of molecular identifiers for immune sequencing clone quantification. TCRdb called the PCR reads again in MiXCR, with one record for every CDR3 protein. The data show about 10,000 distinct CDR3 sequences, with around 23% seen just once and around 1.5% held by the top ten. Study-wide results and caveats: Among approximately 1 million naive cells, as was reported, spiked Jurkat TCR RNA from one cell was detectable.

V shed 7 bases, J shed 1 base, and the junction held 4 bases outside the gene matches. This CDR3 has 13 residues. CDR1 and CDR2 (germline): SGHNT, YYREEE (reference sequence). In regard to this clonotype: Its antigen is undetermined.

The receptor was derived from a human donor in good health. Some libraries in this study had Jurkat cell RNA spiked in. The sequenced material came from naive CD8+ T cells from blood, with Jurkat cell RNA spiked in. Subset denoted: FACS-sorted CD8+CD4-CCR7+CD45RA+ naive T cells. This chain links TRBV5-4 with TRBJ2-5, with TRBD2 identical over 7 bases. CDR3 coding DNA: TGTGCCAGCGGGCGGGAGACCCAAGAGACCCAGTACTTC. This codes for CASGRETQETQYF.